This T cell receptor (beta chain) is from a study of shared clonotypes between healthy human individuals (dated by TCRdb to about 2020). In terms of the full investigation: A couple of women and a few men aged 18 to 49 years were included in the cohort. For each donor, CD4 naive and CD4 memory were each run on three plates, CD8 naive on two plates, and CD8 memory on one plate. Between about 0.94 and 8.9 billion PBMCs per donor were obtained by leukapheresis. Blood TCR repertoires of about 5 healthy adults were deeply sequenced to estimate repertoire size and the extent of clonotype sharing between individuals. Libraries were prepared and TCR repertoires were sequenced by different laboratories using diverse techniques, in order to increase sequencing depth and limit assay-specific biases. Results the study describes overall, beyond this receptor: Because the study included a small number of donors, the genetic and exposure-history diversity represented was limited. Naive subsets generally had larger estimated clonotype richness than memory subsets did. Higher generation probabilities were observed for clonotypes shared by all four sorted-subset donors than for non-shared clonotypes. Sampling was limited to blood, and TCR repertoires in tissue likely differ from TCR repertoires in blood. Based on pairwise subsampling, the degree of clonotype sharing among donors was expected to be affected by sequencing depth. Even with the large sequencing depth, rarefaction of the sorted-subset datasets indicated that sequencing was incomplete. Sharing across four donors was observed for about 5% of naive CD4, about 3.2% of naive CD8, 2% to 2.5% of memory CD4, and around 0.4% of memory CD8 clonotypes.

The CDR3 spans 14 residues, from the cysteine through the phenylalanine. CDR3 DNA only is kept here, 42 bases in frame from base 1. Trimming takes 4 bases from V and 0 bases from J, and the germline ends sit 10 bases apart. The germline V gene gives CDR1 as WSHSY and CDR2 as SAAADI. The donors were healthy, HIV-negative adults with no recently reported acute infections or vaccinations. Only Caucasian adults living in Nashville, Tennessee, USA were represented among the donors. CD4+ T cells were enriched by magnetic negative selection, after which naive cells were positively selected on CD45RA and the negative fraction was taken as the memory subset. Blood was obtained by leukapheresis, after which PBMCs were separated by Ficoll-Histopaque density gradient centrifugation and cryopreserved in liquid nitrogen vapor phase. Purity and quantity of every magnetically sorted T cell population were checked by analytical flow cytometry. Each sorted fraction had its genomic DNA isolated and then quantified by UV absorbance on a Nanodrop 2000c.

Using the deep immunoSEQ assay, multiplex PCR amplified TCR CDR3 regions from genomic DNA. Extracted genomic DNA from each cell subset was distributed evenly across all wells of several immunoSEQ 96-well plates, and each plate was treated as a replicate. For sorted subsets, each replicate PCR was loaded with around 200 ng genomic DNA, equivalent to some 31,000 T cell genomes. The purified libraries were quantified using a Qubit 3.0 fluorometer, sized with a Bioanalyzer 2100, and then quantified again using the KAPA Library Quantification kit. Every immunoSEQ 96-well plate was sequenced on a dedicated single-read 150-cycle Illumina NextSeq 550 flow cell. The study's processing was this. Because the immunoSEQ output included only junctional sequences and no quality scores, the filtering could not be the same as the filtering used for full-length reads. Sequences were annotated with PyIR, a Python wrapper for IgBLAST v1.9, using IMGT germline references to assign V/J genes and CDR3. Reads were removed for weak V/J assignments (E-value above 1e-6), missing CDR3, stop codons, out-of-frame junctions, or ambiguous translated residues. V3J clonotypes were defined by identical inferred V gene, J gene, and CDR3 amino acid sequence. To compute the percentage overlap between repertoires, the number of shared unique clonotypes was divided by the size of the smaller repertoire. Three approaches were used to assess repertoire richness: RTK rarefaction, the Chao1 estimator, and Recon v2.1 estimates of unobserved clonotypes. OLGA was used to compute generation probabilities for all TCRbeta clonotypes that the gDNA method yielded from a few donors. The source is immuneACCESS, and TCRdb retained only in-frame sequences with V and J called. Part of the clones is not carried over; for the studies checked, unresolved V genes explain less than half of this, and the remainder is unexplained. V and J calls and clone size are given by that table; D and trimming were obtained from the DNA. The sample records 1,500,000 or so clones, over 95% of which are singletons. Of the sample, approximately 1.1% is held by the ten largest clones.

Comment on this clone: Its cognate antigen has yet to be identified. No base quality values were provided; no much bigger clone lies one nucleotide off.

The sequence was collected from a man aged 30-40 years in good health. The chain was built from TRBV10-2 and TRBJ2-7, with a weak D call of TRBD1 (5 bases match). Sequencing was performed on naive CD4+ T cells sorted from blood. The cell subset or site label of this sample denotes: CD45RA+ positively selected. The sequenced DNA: TGCGCCAGCAGTGCTGTCAGGGACTCCTACGAGCAGTACTTC. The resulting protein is CASSAVRDSYEQYF.